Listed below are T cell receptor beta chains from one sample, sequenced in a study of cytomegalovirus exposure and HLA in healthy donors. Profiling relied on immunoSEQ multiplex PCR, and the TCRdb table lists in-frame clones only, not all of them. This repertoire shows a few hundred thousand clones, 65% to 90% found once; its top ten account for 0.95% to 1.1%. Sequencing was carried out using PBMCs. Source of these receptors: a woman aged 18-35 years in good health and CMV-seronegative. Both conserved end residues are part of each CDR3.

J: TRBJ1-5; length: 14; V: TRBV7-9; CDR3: CASSTGTGGQPQHF
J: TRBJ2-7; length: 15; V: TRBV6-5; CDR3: CASSLGTVSSYEQYF
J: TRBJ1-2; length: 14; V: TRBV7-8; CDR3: CASSLGQGLDGYTF
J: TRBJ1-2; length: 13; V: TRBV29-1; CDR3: CSVERRELYGYTF
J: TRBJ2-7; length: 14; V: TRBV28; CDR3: CASGTGTGSYEQYF
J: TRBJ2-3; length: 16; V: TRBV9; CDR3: CASSVKGQGLEDTQYF
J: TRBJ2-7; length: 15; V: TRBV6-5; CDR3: CASSYLTSGSNEQYF
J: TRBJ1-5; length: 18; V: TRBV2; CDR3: CASSDGSLRGNSNQPQHF
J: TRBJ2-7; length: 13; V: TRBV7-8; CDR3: CASSSGELYEQYF
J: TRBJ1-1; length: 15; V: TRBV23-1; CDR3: CASRGREGLNTEAFF
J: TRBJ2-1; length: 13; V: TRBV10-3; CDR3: CAINGGTYNEQFF
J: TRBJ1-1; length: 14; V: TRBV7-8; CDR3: CASSLVGVKTEAFF
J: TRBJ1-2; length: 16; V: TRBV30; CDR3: CAWSADRPGPLYGYTF
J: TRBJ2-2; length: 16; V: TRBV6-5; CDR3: CASSYTGLVRAGELFF
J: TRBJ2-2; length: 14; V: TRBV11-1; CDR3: CASSSHQGTGELFF